Below are 17 T cell receptor beta chains sequenced from a single sample in a study of Ad26.COV2.S vaccination and SARS-CoV-2 variants. Profiling relied on immunoSEQ multiplex PCR, and the TCRdb table lists in-frame clones only, not all of them. The data show roughly 420,000 clones, around 89% seen once. Treatment in this sample: roughly 20 received Ad26.COV2.S at low or high dose, single or two shots; several received placebo; per-sample allocation not given. Collection of samples fell on day 63 after the first vaccine or placebo injection. The sample consisted of peripheral blood, taken in a trial of Ad26.COV2.S vaccine versus placebo. These receptors were taken from a person aged 18 to 65 who received the Ad26.COV2.S COVID-19 vaccine or a placebo.

The chain uses TRBV5-4 and TRBJ2-7; possible D gene TRBD1, 6 bases. The CDR3 runs to 15 residues. The germline V gene encodes CDR1 SGHNT and CDR2 YYREEE (reference sequence). V dropped 0 bases and J dropped 3 bases, with 13 bases sitting between them. CDR3 sequence (DNA): TGTGCCAGCAGCTTGGGTGCAGGGGTATTCTACGAGCAGTACTTC. It encodes CASSLGAGVFYEQYF.

The V gene is TRBV30, the J gene TRBJ2-4; TRBD2 aligns across 7 bases. The ends lost 0 bases at V and 7 bases at J; junction bases unmatched: 3. Germline CDR1 and CDR2: GTSNPN and SVGIG (reference sequence). The CDR3 spans 13 residues. The CDR3 DNA is TGTGCCTGGAGTGTGTGGGGGGGTAACATTCAGTACTTC. Translation: CAWSVWGGNIQYF.

This chain uses TRBV18 with TRBJ2-7; the D gene is possibly TRBD1 (5 bases). CDR3 size: 17 residues. V was pared by 2 bases and J by 1 base, with 18 bases between. CDR1 is KGHSH and CDR2 is LQKENI in the germline V gene. CDR3 DNA sequence: TGTGCCAGCTCACCAAGGGGTCCGGGTTTAAAATCCTACGAGCAGTACTTC. Amino acids: CASSPRGPGLKSYEQYF.

V is TRBV19 and J is TRBJ1-4, with unresolved D. This CDR3 region has 14 residues. Trimming removed 4 bases at V and 0 bases at J, with 6 bases between. Germline CDR1 is LNHDA and CDR2 is SQIVND (reference sequence). CDR3 amino acids: CASSNTATNEKLFF. The CDR3 region has the DNA TGTGCCAGTAGTAATACTGCAACTAATGAAAAACTGTTTTTT.

This clone is a singleton in its sample. V gene TRBV7-7 combines with J gene TRBJ1-4, with 7 bases identical to TRBD1. V dropped 4 bases and J dropped 4; count of bases not matched to a gene: 12. The CDR3 sequence is 17 residues long. Germline V CDR1 and CDR2: SSHAT, FNYEAQ (reference sequence). CDR3 sequence reads: CASSYPFGTVFNEKLFF. The CDR3 nucleotides read TGTGCCAGCAGCTACCCTTTTGGGACAGTCTTTAATGAAAAACTGTTTTTT.

This chain uses TRBV5-1 with TRBJ2-1; 10 bases line up with TRBD2. J gave up 7 bases and V 0 bases, and 7 bases lay outside the gene matches. The CDR3 is 16 residues long. Germline loops: CDR1 SGHRS, CDR2 YFSETQ. This chain's CDR3 is CASSLVSAGGLNEQFF. The CDR3 coding sequence is TGCGCCAGCAGCTTGGTTTCAGCGGGGGGGCTAAATGAGCAGTTCTTC.

This chain joins TRBV7-2 and TRBJ2-7, with 9 bases that match TRBD1. Trimming cost V 1 base and J 5 bases; bases outside gene matches: 3. Germline V gene sequence: CDR1 SGHTA, CDR2 FQGNSA. The CDR3 is 14 residues long. The CDR3 loop reads CASSLDRGPNEQYF. Here the CDR3 DNA reads TGTGCCAGCAGCTTAGACAGGGGGCCGAACGAGCAGTACTTC.

V and J are TRBV18 and TRBJ1-2; TRBD1 matches 7 bases. This CDR3 is 17 amino acids long. Trimming cost V 5 bases and J 6 bases; bases outside gene matches: 18. Germline values: CDR1 KGHSH, CDR2 LQKENI. CDR3 coding DNA: TGTGCCAGCTCAGAGAGGCGCTCGGGGACAGCTCCCAATGGCTACACCTTC. It encodes CASSERRSGTAPNGYTF. Drawing the rest from reference TRBV18 and TRBJ1-2, the complete variable domain is NAGVMQNPRHLVRRRGQEARLRCSPMKGHSHVYWYRQLPEEGLKFMVYLQKENIIDESGMPKERFSAEFPKEGPSILRIQQVVRGDSAAYFCASSERRSGTAPNGYTFGSGTRLTVV.

This sequence joins TRBV5-1 and TRBJ1-6; D remains ambiguous. The CDR3 is 14 residues long. V was clipped by 1 base and J by 7 bases, with 9 bases between them. The V gene's germline CDR1 is SGHRS and CDR2 YFSETQ. The DNA for the CDR3 is TGCGCCAGCAGCTTGTCTAAAGGGAATTCACCCCTCCACTTT. This codes for CASSLSKGNSPLHF.

The CDR3 DNA reads TGTGCCAGCTCATCCTCCCTCGGGACAGGGTCCGTTCCCATATATTTT. This translates into CASSSSLGTGSVPIYF. The rearrangement links TRBV18 to TRBJ1-3, with 9 bases matching TRBD1. The CDR3 loop spans 16 amino acids. With 5 bases clipped from V and 11 bases from J, the junction kept 16 bases outside the gene matches. Germline CDR1 KGHSH, CDR2 LQKENI.

This chain joins TRBV29-1 and TRBJ2-5; D unclear. Germline lookup yields CDR1 SQVTM and CDR2 ANQGSEA. V gave up 6 bases and J gave up 4 bases, with 9 bases separating them. CDR3 length equals 11 residues. This CDR3 is CSVGYRETQYF. CDR3 sequence (DNA): TGCAGCGTAGGGTATAGAGAGACCCAGTACTTC.

V is TRBV9 and J is TRBJ2-1; D assignment may be TRBD1 or TRBD2 (6 bases each). Trimming shortened V by 7 bases and J by 0 bases, and 11 bases separated the two germline ends. Germline V lookup: CDR1 SGDLS, CDR2 YYNGEE. The CDR3 totals 14 residues. CDR3 sequence (DNA): TGTGCCAGCGGGGGGCCTAGCTCCTACAATGAGCAGTTCTTC. It codes for CASGGPSSYNEQFF.

J is TRBJ2-2 and V is TRBV4-3; D is ambiguous. This CDR3 has 14 residues. V lost 4 bases to trimming and J lost 5 bases, with 11 bases between them. CDR1 is LGHNA, CDR2 YSLEER, per germline. CDR3 sequence: CASSRKQVTGELFF. CDR3 nucleotide sequence: TGCGCCAGCAGCCGCAAACAAGTGACCGGGGAGCTGTTTTTT.

This rearrangement joins TRBV4-3 to TRBJ1-2; D is perhaps TRBD1 (6 bases). This CDR3 region has 16 residues. Germline V gene data show CDR1 as LGHNA and CDR2 as YSLEER. V was shortened by 0 bases and J by 7 bases, with 18 bases between the two germline ends. CDR3 nucleotide sequence: TGCGCCAGCAGCCAAGATTGGGGCAGGGACACCTTTGGCTACACCTTC. Its protein is CASSQDWGRDTFGYTF.

The rearrangement links TRBV30 to TRBJ2-7; 8 bases align to TRBD1. The J segment lost 0 bases and the V segment lost 3 bases, leaving 4 bases of the junction unmatched. Germline V lookup: CDR1 GTSNPN, CDR2 SVGIG (reference sequence). The CDR3 totals 14 residues. DNA for the CDR3: TGTGCCTGGAGGGACAGGGCCCGCTCCTACGAGCAGTACTTC. Its translation: CAWRDRARSYEQYF.

The count of this clone is one. The chain is built from TRBV19 and TRBJ1-5, with 7 positions matching TRBD1. V gave up 6 bases and J gave up 2 bases; unmatched junction bases: 4. In germline, CDR1 is LNHDA, CDR2 SQIVND (reference sequence). The CDR3 spans 14 residues. The chain's CDR3 is CASSLDRGNQPQHF. Here the CDR3 DNA reads TGTGCCAGTAGCCTTGACAGGGGCAATCAGCCCCAGCATTTT.

The V call is TRBV19, the J call TRBJ2-2; the match to TRBD2 covers 9 bases. CDR3 length: 16 amino acids. V was pared by 4 bases and J by 2 bases, with 5 bases of the junction left unmatched. From germline, CDR1 is LNHDA and CDR2 SQIVND (reference sequence). CDR3 residues: CASSTQAGGNTGELFF. Here the CDR3 DNA reads TGTGCCAGTAGTACCCAAGCGGGGGGAAACACCGGGGAGCTGTTTTTT.